The 12 T cell receptor beta chains below come from one sample, sequenced in a study of T cell responses to AZD1222 COVID-19 vaccine. Sequencing was performed with immunoSEQ multiplex PCR; in TCRdb, only in-frame clones are kept and a portion is missing. The data show some 90,000 clones, 75% to 90% seen once. The sequenced sample was peripheral blood, obtained on day 0 of AZD1222 vaccination. The source is an adult in good health.

This chain uses TRBV10-3 with TRBJ1-2, with 8 bases fitting TRBD1. Germline V CDR1 and CDR2: ENHRY, SYGVKD. Unmatched junction bases numbered 6, after V lost 0 bases and J lost 6 bases. The CDR3 extends over 15 amino acids. In DNA, the CDR3 is TGTGCCATCAGTGAGTCTAACAGGGGGACGGATGGCTACACCTTC. This translates into CAISESNRGTDGYTF.

CDR3 sequence reads: CAWSVLTGDQPQHF. Here the CDR3 DNA reads TGTGCCTGGAGTGTACTAACAGGGGATCAGCCCCAGCATTTT. The chain is built from TRBV30 and TRBJ1-5; 7 bases align to TRBD1. The CDR3 runs 14 residues. Trimming took 0 bases from V and 5 from J; bases not matched to a gene: 4. The germline V gene has CDR1 GTSNPN and CDR2 SVGIG (reference sequence). Full variable domain (missing parts from reference TRBV30 and TRBJ1-5): SQTIHQWPATLVQPVGSPLSLECTVEGTSNPNLYWYRQAAGRGLQLLFYSVGIGQISSEVPQNLSASRPQDRQFILSSKKLLLSDSGFYLCAWSVLTGDQPQHFGDGTRLSIL.

The chain uses TRBV18 and TRBJ1-1; D is possibly TRBD1 (5 bases). There are 14 residues in the CDR3. Germline CDR1 and CDR2: KGHSH and LQKENI. Deletions cut 1 base from V and 6 bases from J, with 12 bases between. CDR3 in DNA: TGTGCCAGCTCACCACTCGCAGGGAGGCCTGAAGCTTTCTTT. Translated: CASSPLAGRPEAFF.

The chain combines TRBV9 with TRBJ2-5, with 7 bases fitting TRBD1. Germline loops: CDR1 SGDLS, CDR2 YYNGEE. CDR3 size: 14 residues. After removal of 3 bases from V and 2 bases from J, the junction contained 4 bases not matched to a gene. The CDR3, as DNA: TGTGCCAGCAGCGGACAGGGTGGGCAAGAGACCCAGTACTTC. Protein sequence: CASSGQGGQETQYF.

The chain recombines TRBV7-9 with TRBJ1-5, with D possibly TRBD1 on 5 matching bases. Germline V CDR1 and CDR2: SEHNR, FQNEAQ (reference sequence). Trimming left V 1 base short and J 7 bases short, with 20 bases between. The CDR3 runs 17 residues. The CDR3 reads CASSLGIGYGGYQPQHF. DNA of the CDR3: TGTGCCAGCAGCTTAGGTATAGGGTACGGGGGTTACCAGCCCCAGCATTTT. The entire variable domain, with the rest obtained from reference TRBV7-9 and TRBJ1-5, is as follows: DTGVSQNPRHKITKRGQNVTFRCDPISEHNRLYWYRQTLGQGPEFLTYFQNEAQLEKSRLLSDRFSAERPKGSFSTLEIQRTEQGDSAMYLCASSLGIGYGGYQPQHFGDGTRLSIL.

The chain carries TRBV5-6 and TRBJ2-3, with D unresolved. The V and J ends lost 2 bases and 2 bases respectively, with 12 bases between them. Germline-derived CDR1 and CDR2 are SGHDT and YYEEEE. The CDR3 sequence is 15 residues long. The DNA of the CDR3 is TGTGCCAGCAGCTTAGGACCATCCTCCACAGATACGCAGTATTTT. Encoded protein: CASSLGPSSTDTQYF. The full variable domain, its missing parts supplied by reference TRBV5-6 and TRBJ2-3, is DAGVTQSPTHLIKTRGQQVTLRCSPKSGHDTVSWYQQALGQGPQFIFQYYEEEERQRGNFPDRFSGHQFPNYSSELNVNALLLGDSALYLCASSLGPSSTDTQYFGPGTRLTVL.

This clone has a single count. The rearrangement links TRBV20-1 to TRBJ2-5, with no clear D. Germline V gene sequence: CDR1 DFQATT, CDR2 SNEGSKA (reference sequence). V was shortened by 5 bases and J by 1 base, with 5 bases between the two germline ends. CDR3 length: 11 amino acids. The CDR3 spells CSAPTQETQYF. As DNA, the CDR3 is TGCAGTGCTCCAACCCAAGAGACCCAGTACTTC.

The chain recombines TRBV2 with TRBJ1-1; D is uncertain. The CDR3 is 13 residues long. Germline V gene lookup returns CDR1 SNHLY and CDR2 FYNNEI. Trimming took off 5 bases at V and 5 bases at J, with 12 bases between the two ends. CDR3 sequence reads: CASSQLLRTEAFF. In nucleotides, the CDR3 is TGTGCCAGCAGTCAGCTGTTACGGACTGAAGCTTTCTTT.

This rearrangement joins TRBV6-5 to TRBJ1-5; possibly TRBD1 for D (6 bases). Trimming left V 4 bases short and J 6 bases short, with 13 bases between. The CDR3 has 14 amino acids. Germline loops: CDR1 MNHEY, CDR2 SVGAGI. The CDR3 region is CASSLGGVAQPQHF. As DNA, the CDR3 is TGTGCCAGCAGTTTAGGGGGTGTAGCTCAGCCCCAGCATTTT.

The chain uses TRBV5-6 and TRBJ2-2, with a weak D call TRBD1 (5 bases). There are 16 residues in the CDR3. V gave up 1 base and J gave up 3 bases, with 13 bases separating them. CDR1 and CDR2 (germline): SGHDT, YYEEEE. The CDR3 is CASSLQGRADTGELFF. The CDR3 nucleotides read TGTGCCAGCAGCTTGCAGGGTCGGGCGGACACCGGGGAGCTGTTTTTT.

The chain has TRBV19 and TRBJ2-1; 11 bases line up with TRBD2. Germline CDR1 is LNHDA and CDR2 is SQIVND (reference sequence). This CDR3 region has 15 residues. The ends lost 5 bases at V and 7 bases at J; junction bases unmatched: 7. DNA of the CDR3: TGTGCCAGTAGTCTACTAGCGGGGGACGTTAATGAGCAGTTCTTC. This sequence encodes CASSLLAGDVNEQFF. The complete variable domain, with remaining parts taken from reference TRBV19 and TRBJ2-1, reads DGGITQSPKYLFRKEGQNVTLSCEQNLNHDAMYWYRQDPGQGLRLIYYSQIVNDFQKGDIAEGYSVSREKKESFPLTVTSAQKNPTAFYLCASSLLAGDVNEQFFGPGTRLTVL.

V and J are TRBV18 and TRBJ1-1; TRBD1 is a possible D gene (5 bases). Trimming removed 3 bases from V and 5 bases from J, with 13 bases in between. This CDR3 has 14 amino acids. Per germline, CDR1 KGHSH and CDR2 LQKENI. The chain's CDR3 is CASSPVGVGTEAFF. The CDR3 region has the DNA TGTGCCAGCTCACCTGTGGGGGTAGGGACTGAAGCTTTCTTT.